The clone carrying this T cell receptor beta chain was counted between two and nine times. V lost 4 bases and J lost 0; bases outside the gene matches: 15. The CDR3 consists of 21 residues. The germline V gene has CDR1 SEHNR and CDR2 FQNEAQ (reference sequence). This sample was included in a study of T cell repertoires in cytomegalovirus infection. Study overall: Evidence of both CMV infection and a matching HLA type came from public TCR beta signatures.

One entry per CDR3 protein, called by TCRdb with MiXCR from the reads. The table has some 170,000 distinct CDR3 sequences, about a sixth seen once. The clonotype originates from a human donor in good health (CMV status not recorded). Some clones in this sample may be carry-over from other donors' samples. The rearrangement links TRBV7-9 to TRBJ2-6; 10 positions match TRBD2. The sequencing input was CD8+ T cells from PBMCs. The CDR3 loop is CASSSSSGLAGGFSGANVLTF. The CDR3, as DNA: TGTGCCAGCAGCTCCTCCTCAGGTTTAGCGGGGGGTTTCTCTGGGGCCAACGTCCTGACTTTC.